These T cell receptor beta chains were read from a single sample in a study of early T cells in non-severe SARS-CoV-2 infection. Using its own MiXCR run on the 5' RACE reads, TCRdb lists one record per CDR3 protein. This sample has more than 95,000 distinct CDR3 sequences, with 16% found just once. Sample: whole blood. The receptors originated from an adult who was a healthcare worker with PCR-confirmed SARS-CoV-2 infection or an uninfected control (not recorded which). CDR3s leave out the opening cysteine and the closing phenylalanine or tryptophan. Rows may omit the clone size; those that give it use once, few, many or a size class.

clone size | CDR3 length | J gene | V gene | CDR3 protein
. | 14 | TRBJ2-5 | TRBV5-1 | ASSLNFGQGGETQY
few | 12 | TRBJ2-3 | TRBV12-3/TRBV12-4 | ASSLQGKEDTQY
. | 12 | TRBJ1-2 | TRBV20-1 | SALYRDRGYGYT
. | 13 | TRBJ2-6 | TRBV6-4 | ASSQDRSGANVLT
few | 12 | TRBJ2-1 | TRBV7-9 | ASSSTGTGHEQF
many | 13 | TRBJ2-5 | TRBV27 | ASRPLGPEGETQY
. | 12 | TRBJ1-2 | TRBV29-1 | SVESGGLNYGYT
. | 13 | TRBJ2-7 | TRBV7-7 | ASSPGQGAGKEQY
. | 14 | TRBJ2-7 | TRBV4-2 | ASSQDLGLAYYEQY
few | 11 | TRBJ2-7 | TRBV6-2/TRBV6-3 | ASTERGAYEQY
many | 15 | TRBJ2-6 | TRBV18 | ASSPPYAVAGANVLT
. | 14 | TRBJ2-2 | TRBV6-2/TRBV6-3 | ASSTSGSSYTGELF
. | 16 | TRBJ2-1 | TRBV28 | ASSLLWSSGMIESEQF
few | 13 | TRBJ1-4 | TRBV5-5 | ASSYSGTGGEKLF
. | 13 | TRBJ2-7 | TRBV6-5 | ASSPPGGQGYEQY
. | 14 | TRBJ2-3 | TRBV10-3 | AISVRGREATDTQY
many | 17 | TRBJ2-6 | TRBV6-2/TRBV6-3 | ASSYRQGQPLSGANVLT
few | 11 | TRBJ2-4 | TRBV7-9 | ASSLQGSNIQY
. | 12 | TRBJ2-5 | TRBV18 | ASSPPSQGETQY
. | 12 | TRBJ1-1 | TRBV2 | ASTTLIQSGGAF
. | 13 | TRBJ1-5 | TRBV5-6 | ASSGPGQGNQPQH
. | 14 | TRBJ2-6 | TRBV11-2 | ASSLDLVSGANVLT
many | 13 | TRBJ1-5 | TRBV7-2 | ASSPETGSNQPQH
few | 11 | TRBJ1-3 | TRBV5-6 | ASSLGTGDTIY
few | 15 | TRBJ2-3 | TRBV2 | ASSGTGGQGNTDTQY
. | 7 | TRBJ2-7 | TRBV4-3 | GVTYEQY
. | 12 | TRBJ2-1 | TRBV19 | ASSTGLAYNEQF
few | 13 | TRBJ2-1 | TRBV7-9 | ASSSHRDRDNEQF
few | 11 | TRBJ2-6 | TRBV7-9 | ASSWAGNNVLT
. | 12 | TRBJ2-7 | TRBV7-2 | ASSAVGVPYEQY
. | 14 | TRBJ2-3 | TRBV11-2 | ASSLGWREDTDSQY
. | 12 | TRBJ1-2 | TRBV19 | ASSIVSRNYGYT
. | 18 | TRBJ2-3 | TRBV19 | ASSPQGLAGGPLSTDTQY
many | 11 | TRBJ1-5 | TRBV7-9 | ASSSTVGQPQH
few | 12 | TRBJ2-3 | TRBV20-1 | SAYDRTGADTQY
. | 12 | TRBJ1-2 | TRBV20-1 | SASNPRTGKGYT
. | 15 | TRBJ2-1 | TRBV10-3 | AISESTGGRSLNEQF
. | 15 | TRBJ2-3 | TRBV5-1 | ASSSAGAGGPADTQY